The 10 T cell receptor beta chains in this list originate from one sample, sequenced in a study of neurological immune-mediated disorders (dated by TCRdb to about 2019). The label giving this sample's time point can be read as: technical triplicate 2. The method behind the library was 5' RACE. Reads for this sample came from an Illumina HiSeq 2500. Using fastp trimming at Q25 and MiXCR clonotype assembly, TCRdb reanalyzed the public sequencing data and kept in-frame beta chains. Each CDR3 protein gets just one entry, which takes the most common genes and DNA from the rows behind it. This sample has about 55,000 distinct CDR3 sequences in its table, and about 24% of those were observed once. The leading ten clones occupy about 4.9% of the sample. Sample: PBMCs. The source is a man aged 55 to 70 with HTLV-1-associated myelopathy (HAM/TSP).

This clonotype was recorded at least ten times. The chain carries TRBV6-6 and TRBJ2-2, with TRBD1 as a possible D gene (6 bases). The CDR3 loop spans 15 amino acids. The V end was cut by 5 bases, the J end by 0 bases, with 10 bases between. Germline V CDR1 and CDR2: MNHNY, SVGAGI (reference sequence). For the CDR3, the DNA is TGTGCCAGCAGTCCTAGGACAGCGAACACCGGGGAGCTGTTTTTT. The encoded protein is CASSPRTANTGELFF.

This clonotype was counted at least ten times. The V and J genes are TRBV12-3 or TRBV12-4 and TRBJ1-2, with D tentatively TRBD1 (5 bases). The CDR3 extends over 14 amino acids. With 1 base removed from V and 4 bases from J, the gap between germline ends came to 10 bases. The CDR3 loop is CASSLGVRAYGYTF. The DNA of the CDR3 is TGTGCCAGCAGTTTAGGAGTCAGGGCCTATGGCTACACCTTC.

Many counts were recorded for this clonotype. This chain links TRBV30 with TRBJ2-7; the D is unclear. Trimming cost V 2 bases and J 6 bases, with 11 bases left between them. The CDR3 has 12 amino acids. Germline V lookup: CDR1 GTSNPN, CDR2 SVGIG (reference sequence). The CDR3 sequence: CAWSKGLSEQYF. DNA of the CDR3: TGTGCCTGGAGTAAAGGGTTAAGCGAGCAGTACTTC.

The V gene is TRBV6-1, the J gene TRBJ2-7; 7 positions agree with TRBD2. CDR1 MNHNS and CDR2 SASEGT come from the germline V gene. Germline trimming cut 7 bases from V and 4 bases from J; bases unmatched to any gene: 7. This CDR3 contains 13 residues. The CDR3 spells CASMGGSGYEQYF. The CDR3 region has the DNA TGTGCCAGCATGGGGGGGAGCGGGTACGAGCAGTACTTC.

This clonotype was picked up many times. The J gene is TRBJ2-1, the V gene TRBV15, with TRBD1 identical over 12 bases. Germline values: CDR1 LNHNV, CDR2 YYDKDF (reference sequence). CDR3 size: 17 residues. The ends lost 3 bases at V and 10 bases at J; junction bases unmatched: 13. CDR3 DNA: TGTGCCACCAGCAGCAAAGGGCCGGGACAGGGGGCGGGGGAGCAGTTCTTC. Its translation: CATSSKGPGQGAGEQFF.

This clonotype was picked up many times. V gene TRBV5-1 combines with J gene TRBJ2-7; no definite D call. This CDR3 comprises 16 residues. In germline, CDR1 is SGHRS, CDR2 YFSETQ. V was trimmed by 1 base and J by 0 bases, leaving 14 bases between them. DNA of the CDR3: TGCGCCAGCAGCTTGTATCCGGGTCTGGACTCCTACGAGCAGTACTTC. Translated: CASSLYPGLDSYEQYF.

This rearrangement joins TRBV12-3 or TRBV12-4 to TRBJ2-1; 7 bases map to TRBD1. Losses at the gene ends were 7 bases for V and 14 bases for J; bases not matched to a gene: 11. The CDR3 covers 12 residues. Here the CDR3 DNA reads TGTGCCAGCACCCTTCGAGGGGGCGACGAGTTCTTC. Protein product: CASTLRGGDEFF.

The chain couples TRBV7-3 to TRBJ2-2; D tentatively fits TRBD1 or TRBD2 (5 bases each). Per germline, CDR1 SGHTA and CDR2 FQGTGA. V shed 3 bases and J shed 2 bases, with 16 bases lying between them. The CDR3 runs 17 residues. CDR3 nucleotide sequence: TGTGCCAGCAGCTTCGGGGCACAGGACGTAAACACCGGGGAGCTGTTTTTT. It encodes CASSFGAQDVNTGELFF.

This clonotype was seen at least ten times. The rearrangement joins TRBV12-3 or TRBV12-4 to TRBJ2-7; tentative D call: TRBD2 (6 bases). Trimming took off 8 bases at V and 4 bases at J, with 15 bases between the two ends. This CDR3 has 13 amino acids. DNA for the CDR3: TGTGCCAGCGGAATAGCGGCTGGGTACGAGCAGTACTTC. The encoded protein is CASGIAAGYEQYF.

This clonotype was seen many times. V is TRBV12-3 or TRBV12-4 and J is TRBJ2-5; no clear D. V shed 3 bases and J shed 4 bases, with 9 bases lying between them. This CDR3 comprises 13 residues. CDR3 sequence (DNA): TGTGCCAGCAGTTTTAGTTCTGGAGAGACCCAGTACTTC. Residues: CASSFSSGETQYF.